This T cell receptor (beta chain) was captured by sequencing in a study of T cell changes during pregnancy in multiple sclerosis. Repertoires were generated with immunoSEQ multiplex PCR, while TCRdb's copy carries only in-frame clones and drops some. The profile shows 37,000 or so clones, 88% of them singletons. The CDR3 is 14 residues long. The trim removed 4 bases at V and 5 bases at J, leaving 6 bases unmatched. Per germline, CDR1 SGHRS and CDR2 YFSETQ. This sequence joins TRBV5-1 and TRBJ2-7, with TRBD1 matching over 10 bases. This TCR derives from a female donor with multiple sclerosis, enrolled in a pregnancy study. Sequenced material: CD4+ T cells from peripheral blood mononuclear cells, taken before pregnancy. DNA of the CDR3: TGCGCCAGCAGCGGACGAGGGACAGGGGACGAGCAGTACTTC. This gives the protein CASSGRGTGDEQYF.